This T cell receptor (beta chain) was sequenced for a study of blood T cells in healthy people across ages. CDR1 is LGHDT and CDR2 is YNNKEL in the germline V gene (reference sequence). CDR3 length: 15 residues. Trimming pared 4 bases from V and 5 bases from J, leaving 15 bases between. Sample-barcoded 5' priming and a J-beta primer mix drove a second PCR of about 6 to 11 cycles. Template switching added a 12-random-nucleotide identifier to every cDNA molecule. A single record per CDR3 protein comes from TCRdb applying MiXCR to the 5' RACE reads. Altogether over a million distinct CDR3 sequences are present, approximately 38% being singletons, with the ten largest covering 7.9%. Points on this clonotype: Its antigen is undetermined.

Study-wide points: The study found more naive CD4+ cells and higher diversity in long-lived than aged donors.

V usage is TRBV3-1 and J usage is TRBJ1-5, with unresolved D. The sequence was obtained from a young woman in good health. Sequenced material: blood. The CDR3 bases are TGTGCCAGCAGCCGAGGCAGTATGATGGATCAGCCCCAGCATTTT. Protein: CASSRGSMMDQPQHF.